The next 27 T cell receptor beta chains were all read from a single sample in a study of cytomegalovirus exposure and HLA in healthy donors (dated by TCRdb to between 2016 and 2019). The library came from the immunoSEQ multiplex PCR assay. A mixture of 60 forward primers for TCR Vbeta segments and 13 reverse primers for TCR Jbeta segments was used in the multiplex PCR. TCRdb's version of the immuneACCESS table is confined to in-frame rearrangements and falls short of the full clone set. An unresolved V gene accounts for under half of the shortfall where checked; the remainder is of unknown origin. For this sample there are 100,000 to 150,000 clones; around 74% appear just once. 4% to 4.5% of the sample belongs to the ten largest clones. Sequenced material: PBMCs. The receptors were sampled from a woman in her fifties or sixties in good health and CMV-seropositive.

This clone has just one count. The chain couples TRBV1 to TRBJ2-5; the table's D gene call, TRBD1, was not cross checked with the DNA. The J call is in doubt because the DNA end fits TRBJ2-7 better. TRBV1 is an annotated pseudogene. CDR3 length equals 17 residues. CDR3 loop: CTSSQGEWDRGSYEQYF. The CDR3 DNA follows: TGCACCAGCAGCCAAGGGGAATGGGACAGGGGTTCCTACGAGCAGTACTTC.

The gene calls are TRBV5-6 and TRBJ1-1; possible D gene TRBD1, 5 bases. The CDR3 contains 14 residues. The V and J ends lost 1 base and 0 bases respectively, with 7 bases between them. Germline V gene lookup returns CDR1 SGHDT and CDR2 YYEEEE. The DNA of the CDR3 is TGTGCCAGCAGCTTGCGGACACTGAACACTGAAGCTTTCTTT. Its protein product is CASSLRTLNTEAFF.

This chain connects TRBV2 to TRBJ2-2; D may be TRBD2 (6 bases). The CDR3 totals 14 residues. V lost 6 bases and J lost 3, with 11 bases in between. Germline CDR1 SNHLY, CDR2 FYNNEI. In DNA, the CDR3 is TGTGCCAGCAGGGGGACTGACTACACCGGGGAGCTGTTTTTT. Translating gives CASRGTDYTGELFF.

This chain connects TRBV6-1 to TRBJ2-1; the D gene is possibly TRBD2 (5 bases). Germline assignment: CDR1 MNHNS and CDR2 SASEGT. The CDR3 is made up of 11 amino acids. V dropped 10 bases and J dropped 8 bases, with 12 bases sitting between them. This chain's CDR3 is CATHTRDEQFF. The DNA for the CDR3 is TGTGCCACCCACACTAGGGATGAGCAGTTCTTC.

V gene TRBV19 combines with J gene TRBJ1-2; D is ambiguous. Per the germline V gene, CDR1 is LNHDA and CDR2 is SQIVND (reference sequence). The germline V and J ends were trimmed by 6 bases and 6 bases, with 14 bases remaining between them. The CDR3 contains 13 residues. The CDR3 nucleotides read TGTGCCAGTAGCCTGGGGAGGATAGATGGCTACACCTTC. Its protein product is CASSLGRIDGYTF.

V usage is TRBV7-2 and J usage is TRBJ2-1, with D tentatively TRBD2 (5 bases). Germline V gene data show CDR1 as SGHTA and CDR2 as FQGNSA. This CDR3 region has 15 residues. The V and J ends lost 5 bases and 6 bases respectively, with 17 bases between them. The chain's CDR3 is CASSPFWTSGNEQFF. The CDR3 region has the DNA TGTGCCAGCAGCCCCTTTTGGACCAGCGGCAATGAGCAGTTCTTC.

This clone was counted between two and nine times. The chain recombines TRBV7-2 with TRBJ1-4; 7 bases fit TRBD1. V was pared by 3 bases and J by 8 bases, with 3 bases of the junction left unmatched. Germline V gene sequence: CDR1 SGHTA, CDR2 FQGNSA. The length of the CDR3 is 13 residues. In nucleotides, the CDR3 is TGTGCCAGCAGCTTCAGGGGGGAGGAAAAACTGTTTTTT. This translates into CASSFRGEEKLFF.

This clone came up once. CDR3 DNA: TGTGCCAGCAGCTTATCAAGAGACTCCTACGAGCAGTACTTC. As protein: CASSLSRDSYEQYF. The rearrangement uses TRBV7-2 and TRBJ2-5; D call uncertain. The DNA matches TRBJ2-7 better at its end, which makes the J call doubtful. There are 14 residues in the CDR3. Germline loops: CDR1 SGHTA, CDR2 FQGNSA.

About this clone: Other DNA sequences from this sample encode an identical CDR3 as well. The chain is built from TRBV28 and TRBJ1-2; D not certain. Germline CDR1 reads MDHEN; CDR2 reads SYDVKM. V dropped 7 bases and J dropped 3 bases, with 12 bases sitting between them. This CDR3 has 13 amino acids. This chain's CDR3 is CASTPTVDYGYTF. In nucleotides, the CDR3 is TGTGCCAGCACCCCTACGGTGGACTATGGCTACACCTTC.

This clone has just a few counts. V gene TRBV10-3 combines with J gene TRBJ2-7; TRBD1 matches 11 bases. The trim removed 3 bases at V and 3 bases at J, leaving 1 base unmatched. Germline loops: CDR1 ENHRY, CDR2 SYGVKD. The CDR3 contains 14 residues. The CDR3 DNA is TGTGCCATCAGTGACGGGACAGGGGGCTACGAGCAGTACTTC. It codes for CAISDGTGGYEQYF.

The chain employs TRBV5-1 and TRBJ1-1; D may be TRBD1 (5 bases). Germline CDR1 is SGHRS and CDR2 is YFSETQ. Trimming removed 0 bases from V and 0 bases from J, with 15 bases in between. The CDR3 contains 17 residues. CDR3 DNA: TGCGCCAGCAGCTTGGATGGGGGACTGGGCTTGAACACTGAAGCTTTCTTT. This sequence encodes CASSLDGGLGLNTEAFF.

The CDR3 DNA reads TGTGCCAGCAGCCCCGGGGCGGGCCACAGGGGGGATGGCTACACCTTC. It codes for CASSPGAGHRGDGYTF. The rearrangement joins TRBV7-8 to TRBJ1-2, with 8 bases matching TRBD1. This CDR3 is built from 16 residues. V lost 5 bases and J lost 6; bases outside the gene matches: 14. Per germline, CDR1 SGHVS and CDR2 FQNEAQ.

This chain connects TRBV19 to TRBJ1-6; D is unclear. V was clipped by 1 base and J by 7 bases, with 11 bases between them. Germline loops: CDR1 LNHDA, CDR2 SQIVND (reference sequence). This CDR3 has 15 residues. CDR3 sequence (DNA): TGTGCCAGTAGTATAGCGCGGGTGGGCAATTCACCCCTCCACTTT. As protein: CASSIARVGNSPLHF.

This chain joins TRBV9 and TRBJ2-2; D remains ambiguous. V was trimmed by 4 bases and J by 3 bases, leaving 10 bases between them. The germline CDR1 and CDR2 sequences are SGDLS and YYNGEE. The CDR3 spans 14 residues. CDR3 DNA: TGTGCCAGCAGCACAAGACAAGACACCGGGGAGCTGTTTTTT. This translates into CASSTRQDTGELFF.

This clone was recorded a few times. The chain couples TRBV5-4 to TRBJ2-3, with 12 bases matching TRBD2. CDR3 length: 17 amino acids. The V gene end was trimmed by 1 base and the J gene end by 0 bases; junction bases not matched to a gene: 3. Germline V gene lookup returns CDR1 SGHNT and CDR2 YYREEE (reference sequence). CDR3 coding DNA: TGTGCCAGCAGCTTGTTCCTAGCGGGGGGGAGCACAGATACGCAGTATTTT. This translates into CASSLFLAGGSTDTQYF.

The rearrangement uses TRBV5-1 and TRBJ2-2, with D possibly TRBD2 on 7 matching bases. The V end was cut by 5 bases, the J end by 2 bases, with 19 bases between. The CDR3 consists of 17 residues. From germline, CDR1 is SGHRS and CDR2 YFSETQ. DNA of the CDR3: TGCGCCAGCAGTTCTAGGGGGGGGAGACTAAACACCGGGGAGCTGTTTTTT. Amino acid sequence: CASSSRGGRLNTGELFF.

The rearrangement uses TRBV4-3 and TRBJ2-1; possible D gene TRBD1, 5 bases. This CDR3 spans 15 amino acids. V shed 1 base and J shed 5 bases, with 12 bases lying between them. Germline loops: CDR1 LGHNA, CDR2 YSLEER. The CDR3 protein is CASSQAEWGNNEQFF. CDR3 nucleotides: TGCGCCAGCAGCCAAGCGGAGTGGGGCAACAATGAGCAGTTCTTC.

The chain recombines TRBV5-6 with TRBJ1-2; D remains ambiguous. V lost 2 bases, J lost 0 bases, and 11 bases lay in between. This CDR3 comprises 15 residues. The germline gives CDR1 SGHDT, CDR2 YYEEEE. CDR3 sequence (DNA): TGTGCCAGCAGCTTCTACAGAAGTCCTAACTATGGCTACACCTTC. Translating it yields CASSFYRSPNYGYTF.

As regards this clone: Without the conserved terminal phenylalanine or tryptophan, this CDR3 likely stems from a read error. The CDR3: CASSRQGAGYTL. Written as DNA, the CDR3 is TGTGCCAGCAGTCGACAGGGGGCCGGCTACACCCTC. The V and J genes are TRBV28 and TRBJ1-2, with TRBD1 identical over 10 bases. This CDR3 contains 12 residues. Germline CDR1 is MDHEN and CDR2 is SYDVKM. Trimming at V came to 5 bases and at J to 8 bases, leaving 2 bases not matched to a gene.

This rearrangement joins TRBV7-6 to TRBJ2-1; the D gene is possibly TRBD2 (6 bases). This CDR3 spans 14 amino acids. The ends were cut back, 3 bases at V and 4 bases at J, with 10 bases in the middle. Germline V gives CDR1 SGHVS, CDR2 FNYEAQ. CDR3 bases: TGTGCCAGCAGCTTGGACTACCTTTACAATGAGCAGTTCTTC. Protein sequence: CASSLDYLYNEQFF.

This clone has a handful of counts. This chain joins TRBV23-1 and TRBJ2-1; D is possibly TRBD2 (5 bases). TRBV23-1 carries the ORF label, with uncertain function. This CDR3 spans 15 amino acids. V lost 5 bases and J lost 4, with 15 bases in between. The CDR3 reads CASSNSRVEYNEQFF. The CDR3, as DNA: TGCGCCAGCAGTAATTCGCGGGTGGAGTACAATGAGCAGTTCTTC.

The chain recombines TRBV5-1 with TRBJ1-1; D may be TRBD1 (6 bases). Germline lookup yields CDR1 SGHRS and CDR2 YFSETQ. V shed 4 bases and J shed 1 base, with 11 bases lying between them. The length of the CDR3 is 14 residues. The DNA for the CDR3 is TGCGCCAGCAGCACTCAGACAGGGAACACTGAAGCTTTCTTT. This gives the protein CASSTQTGNTEAFF.

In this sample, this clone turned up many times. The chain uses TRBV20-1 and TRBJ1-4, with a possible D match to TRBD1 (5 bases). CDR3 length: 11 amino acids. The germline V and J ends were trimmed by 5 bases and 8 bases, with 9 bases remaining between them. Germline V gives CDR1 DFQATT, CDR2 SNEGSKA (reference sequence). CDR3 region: CSAGRTEKLFF. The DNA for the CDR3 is TGCAGTGCTGGCCGGACAGAAAAACTGTTTTTT.

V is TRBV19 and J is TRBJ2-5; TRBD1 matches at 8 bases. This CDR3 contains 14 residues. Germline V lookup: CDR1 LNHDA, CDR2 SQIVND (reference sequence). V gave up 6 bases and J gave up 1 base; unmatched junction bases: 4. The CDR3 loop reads CASRLTGAQETQYF. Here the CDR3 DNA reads TGTGCCAGTAGATTGACAGGGGCCCAAGAGACCCAGTACTTC.

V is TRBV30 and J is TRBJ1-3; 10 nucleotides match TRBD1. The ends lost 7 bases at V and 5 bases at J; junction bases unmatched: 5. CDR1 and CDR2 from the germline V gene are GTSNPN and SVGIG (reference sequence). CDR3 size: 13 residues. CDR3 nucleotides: TGTGCCTCAGACAGGGGGCAGAGAAACACCATATATTTT. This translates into CASDRGQRNTIYF.

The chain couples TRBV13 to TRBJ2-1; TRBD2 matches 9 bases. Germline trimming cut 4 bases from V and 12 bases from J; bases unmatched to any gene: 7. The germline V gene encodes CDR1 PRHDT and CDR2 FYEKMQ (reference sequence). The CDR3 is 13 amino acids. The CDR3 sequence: CASSSPGRGGQFF. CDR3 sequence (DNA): TGTGCCAGCAGCTCGCCAGGGCGGGGGGGGCAGTTCTTC. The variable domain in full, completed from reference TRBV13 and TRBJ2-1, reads AAGVIQSPRHLIKEKRETATLKCYPIPRHDTVYWYQQGPGQDPQFLISFYEKMQSDKGSIPDRFSAQQFSDYHSELNMSSLELGDSALYFCASSSPGRGGQFFGPGTRLTVL.

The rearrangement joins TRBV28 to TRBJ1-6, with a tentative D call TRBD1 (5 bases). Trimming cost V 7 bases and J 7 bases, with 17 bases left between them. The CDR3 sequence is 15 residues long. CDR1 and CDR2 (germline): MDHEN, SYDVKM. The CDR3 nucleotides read TGTGCCAGCAACCCTCCCCAGGGAAGGAATTCACCCCTCCACTTT. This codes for CASNPPQGRNSPLHF. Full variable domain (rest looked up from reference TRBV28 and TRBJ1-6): DVKVTQSSRYLVKRTGEKVFLECVQDMDHENMFWYRQDPGLGLRLIYFSYDVKMKEKGDIPEGYSVSREKKERFSLILESASTNQTSMYLCASNPPQGRNSPLHFGNGTRLTVT.